The 32 T cell receptor beta chains reported below all come from one sample, sequenced in a study of a mutant IDH1 vaccine in newly diagnosed glioma. Measured with immunoSEQ multiplex PCR; TCRdb has only the in-frame clones, and not every one. The sample carries 40,000 or so clones, approximately 84% recorded once. Their recognized antigens are unknown. Time point in this sample: week 23, last vaccination. One vaccine dose held 300 ug of mutant IDH1 20-mer peptide and came with topical imiquimod. Sequenced here: PBMCs, sampled from a glioma patient whose treatment included an IDH1 peptide vaccine. The receptors originated from a young woman with glioma. Some clones in this sample may be carry-over from other donors' samples.

This clone was seen a few times. The chain couples TRBV30 to TRBJ2-2; D is possibly TRBD2 (6 bases). The CDR3 sequence is 13 residues long. Trimming left V 5 bases short and J 5 bases short, with 12 bases between. Germline V gene lookup returns CDR1 GTSNPN and CDR2 SVGIG (reference sequence). CDR3 coding DNA: TGTGCCTGGGGGAGGCCTCAAACCGGGGAGCTGTTTTTT. This translates into CAWGRPQTGELFF.

V is TRBV7-9 and J is TRBJ1-1; D is unresolved. Germline CDR1 and CDR2: SEHNR and FQNEAQ (reference sequence). The CDR3 length is 13 residues. V was shortened by 1 base and J by 0 bases, with 3 bases between the two germline ends. Written as DNA, the CDR3 is TGTGCCAGCAGCTTAGATGTGAACACTGAAGCTTTCTTT. This translates into CASSLDVNTEAFF.

The chain recombines TRBV5-5 with TRBJ1-5; D unclear. Trimming shortened V by 4 bases and J by 0 bases, and 11 bases separated the two germline ends. Germline V gene lookup returns CDR1 SGHKS and CDR2 YYEKEE (reference sequence). The CDR3 spans 15 residues. The DNA of the CDR3 is TGTGCCAGCAGCGGGCAGCCTAATAGCAATCAGCCCCAGCATTTT. This codes for CASSGQPNSNQPQHF.

The gene calls are TRBV7-2 and TRBJ1-3; 7 nucleotides match TRBD1. Trimming at V came to 5 bases and at J to 5 bases, leaving 3 bases not matched to a gene. The length of the CDR3 is 13 residues. CDR1 is SGHTA, CDR2 FQGNSA, per germline. The CDR3 region is CASSPQGRNTIYF. CDR3 DNA: TGTGCCAGCAGCCCACAGGGGCGAAACACCATATATTTT.

The chain links TRBV2 to TRBJ1-5; no clear D gene. Trimming removed 5 bases at V and 5 bases at J, with 13 bases between. Germline assignment: CDR1 SNHLY and CDR2 FYNNEI. This CDR3 has 14 residues. CDR3 sequence: CASSPRPGDQPQHF. CDR3 in DNA: TGTGCCAGCAGTCCTAGGCCAGGCGATCAGCCCCAGCATTTT.

The gene calls are TRBV29-1 and TRBJ1-2, with 10 bases fitting TRBD1. Germline V gene data show CDR1 as SQVTM and CDR2 as ANQGSEA. V shed 6 bases and J 1 base; nucleotides not matched to a gene: 11. This CDR3 is 16 amino acids long. For the CDR3, the DNA is TGCAGCGTGCGCCGGGACAGGGGCCCTATTAACTATGGCTACACCTTC. This translates into CSVRRDRGPINYGYTF.

Only a few counts were recorded for this clone. This chain joins TRBV9 and TRBJ2-2; D is undetermined. V lost 2 bases and J 0 bases, leaving 14 bases between the germline ends. CDR1 is SGDLS, CDR2 YYNGEE, per germline. The CDR3 is made up of 17 amino acids. The CDR3 bases are TGTGCCAGCAGCGTCAGTCGGGCGACTCCGAACACCGGGGAGCTGTTTTTT. As protein: CASSVSRATPNTGELFF.

This clone was picked up one time. The rearrangement joins TRBV6-1 to TRBJ1-1; TRBD1 might be the D (5 bases). CDR1 MNHNS and CDR2 SASEGT come from the germline V gene. The CDR3 has 13 amino acids. The V end was cut by 6 bases, the J end by 5 bases, with 13 bases between. The CDR3 region is CASRAGQRTEAFF. In nucleotides, the CDR3 is TGTGCCAGCAGGGCGGGGCAGAGGACTGAAGCTTTCTTT.

The V and J genes are TRBV2 and TRBJ2-7, with 16 bases matching TRBD2. The CDR3 contains 13 residues. J was trimmed by 12 bases and V by 10 bases; bases with no gene match: 9. Germline V gives CDR1 SNHLY, CDR2 FYNNEI. CDR3 nucleotide sequence: TGTGCCATCCTCCCGGGACTAGCGGGAGGGTGGTACTTC. It yields the protein CAILPGLAGGWYF.

The V gene is TRBV10-1, the J gene TRBJ2-3; maybe TRBD2 (6 bases). The V end lost 11 bases, the J end lost 2 bases, and 11 bases lay between the germline ends. Germline V lookup: CDR1 WNHNN, CDR2 SYGVQD (reference sequence). CDR3 length: 12 residues. The CDR3 coding sequence is TGCGCCCGGGGGTCTATCACAGATACGCAGTATTTT. Its protein is CARGSITDTQYF.

The chain links TRBV6-5 to TRBJ1-2; D is unresolved. Trimming left V 5 bases short and J 4 bases short, with 14 bases between. CDR1 and CDR2 (germline): MNHEY, SVGAGI. There are 14 residues in the CDR3. The CDR3 is CASSPGLTPYGYTF. The CDR3, as DNA: TGTGCCAGCAGTCCCGGACTCACCCCCTATGGCTACACCTTC.

This clone was seen only a few times. This chain connects TRBV15 to TRBJ1-1; D is unresolved. The length of the CDR3 is 14 residues. Germline V gene lookup returns CDR1 LNHNV and CDR2 YYDKDF (reference sequence). V lost 0 bases and J 8 bases, leaving 13 bases between the germline ends. CDR3 protein: CATSRDEMALEAFF. In DNA, the CDR3 is TGTGCCACCAGCAGAGATGAAATGGCGCTCGAAGCTTTCTTT.

The chain is built from TRBV28 and TRBJ1-4; 7 bases fit TRBD1. There are 14 residues in the CDR3. From germline, CDR1 is MDHEN and CDR2 SYDVKM. V was clipped by 6 bases and J by 5 bases; unmatched bases: 6. CDR3 nucleotide sequence: TGTGCCAGCAGGCCACCGGGACAGAATGAAAAACTGTTTTTT. Translation gives CASRPPGQNEKLFF.

The chain carries TRBV5-1 and TRBJ2-3, with D maybe TRBD1 (7 bases). This CDR3 comprises 15 residues. V gave up 4 bases and J gave up 3 bases, with 15 bases separating them. The V gene's germline CDR1 is SGHRS and CDR2 YFSETQ. CDR3 loop: CASSRAGTETDTQYF. The CDR3 DNA sequence: TGCGCCAGCAGCCGTGCGGGGACAGAAACAGATACGCAGTATTTT. Together with reference TRBV5-1 and TRBJ2-3, the CDR3 gives the full variable domain: KAGVTQTPRYLIKTRGQQVTLSCSPISGHRSVSWYQQTPGQGLQFLFEYFSETQRNKGNFPGRFSGRQFSNSRSEMNVSTLELGDSALYLCASSRAGTETDTQYFGPGTRLTVL.

V gene TRBV27 combines with J gene TRBJ1-2, with 9 bases lining up with TRBD1. V lost 6 bases, J lost 4 bases, and 9 bases stayed unmatched. From germline, CDR1 is MNHEY and CDR2 SMNVEV (reference sequence). The CDR3 runs to 15 residues. The CDR3: CASRPGQGWAYGYTF. The CDR3 bases are TGTGCCAGCAGACCGGGACAGGGTTGGGCCTATGGCTACACCTTC.

This clone was picked up one time. The rearrangement joins TRBV5-1 to TRBJ2-6, with D perhaps TRBD1 (5 bases). There are 15 residues in the CDR3. V was cut by 3 bases and J by 1 base, with 8 bases left in between. Germline assignment: CDR1 SGHRS and CDR2 YFSETQ. In DNA form, the CDR3 reads TGCGCCAGCAGCTCACAGGTGTCTGGGGCCAACGTCCTGACTTTC. This gives the protein CASSSQVSGANVLTF.

This chain joins TRBV5-1 and TRBJ2-7; tentatively, D is TRBD1 or TRBD2 (5 bases each). The CDR3 covers 17 residues. The germline gives CDR1 SGHRS, CDR2 YFSETQ. Trimming took off 0 bases at V and 5 bases at J, with 21 bases between the two ends. DNA of the CDR3: TGCGCCAGCAGCTTGGTCATTAAGAGTGGGGGTTCTCACGAGCAGTACTTC. Translation gives CASSLVIKSGGSHEQYF.

The V gene is TRBV11-2, the J gene TRBJ1-2; D possibly corresponds to TRBD1 (6 bases). CDR1 and CDR2 from the germline V gene are SGHAT and FQNNGV. This CDR3 spans 13 amino acids. Deletions cut 3 bases from V and 2 bases from J, with 7 bases between. The CDR3 spells CASSFDRNYGYTF. In nucleotides, the CDR3 is TGTGCCAGCAGCTTCGACAGGAACTATGGCTACACCTTC.

The chain uses TRBV10-3 and TRBJ2-2; the match to TRBD1 covers 9 bases. Germline loops: CDR1 ENHRY, CDR2 SYGVKD. Trimming removed 0 bases from V and 1 base from J; junction bases left unmatched: 12. This CDR3 comprises 20 residues. CDR3: CAISESHRKTTGGNTGELFF. CDR3 nucleotide sequence: TGTGCCATCAGTGAGTCTCACCGAAAAACGACAGGGGGGAACACCGGGGAGCTGTTTTTT.

CDR3 loop: CSVRRGGTYEQYF. As DNA, the CDR3 is TGCAGCGTTAGGCGGGGAGGTACCTACGAGCAGTACTTC. V is TRBV29-1 and J is TRBJ2-7; a possible D gene is TRBD2 (6 bases). CDR1 and CDR2 from the germline V gene are SQVTM and ANQGSEA. The CDR3 runs to 13 residues. V was shortened by 5 bases and J by 2 bases, with 13 bases between the two germline ends.

The J gene is TRBJ1-1, the V gene TRBV7-2; D gene uncertain. The CDR3 has 14 amino acids. Between the trimmed V and J ends, which lost 0 bases and 7 bases, there was a span of 12 bases. Germline V gene lookup returns CDR1 SGHTA and CDR2 FQGNSA. For the CDR3, the DNA is TGTGCCAGCAGCTTAGCGCGGGCGCGACATGAAGCTTTCTTT. It is translated as CASSLARARHEAFF.

This clone was counted a single time. V and J are TRBV7-2 and TRBJ1-2, with TRBD1 identical over 10 bases. The trim removed 1 base at V and 6 bases at J, leaving 2 bases unmatched. The CDR3 is made up of 14 amino acids. CDR1 and CDR2 from the germline V gene are SGHTA and FQGNSA. The CDR3 DNA reads TGTGCCAGCAGCTTAGTGACAGGGGGCGATGGCTACACCTTC. It translates to CASSLVTGGDGYTF.

The sample holds one count of this clone. The CDR3 nucleotides are TGTGCCACAGGGGCAGAAAGCACAGATACGCAGTATTTT. Encoded protein: CATGAESTDTQYF. V is TRBV28 and J is TRBJ2-3; D might be TRBD1 (6 bases). V lost 10 bases and J lost 0, with 11 bases in between. CDR1 and CDR2 (germline): MDHEN, SYDVKM. The CDR3 is 13 residues long.

This chain uses TRBV4-2 with TRBJ1-5; TRBD1 aligns across 12 bases. Germline CDR1 reads LGHNA; CDR2 reads YNFKEQ. CDR3 size: 17 residues. Trimming cost V 1 base and J 9 bases; bases outside gene matches: 10. The CDR3 spells CASSQVRGQGAPGPQHF. In DNA form, the CDR3 reads TGTGCCAGCAGCCAAGTCCGGGGACAGGGGGCGCCGGGGCCCCAGCATTTT.

V is TRBV2 and J is TRBJ2-1; D remains unclear. Germline V lookup: CDR1 SNHLY, CDR2 FYNNEI. The germline V and J ends were trimmed by 2 bases and 15 bases, with 14 bases remaining between them. The length of the CDR3 is 12 residues. The chain's CDR3 is CASSELVSGRFF. Here the CDR3 DNA reads TGTGCCAGCAGTGAATTGGTCTCTGGGCGGTTCTTC.

The chain combines TRBV5-6 with TRBJ1-2, with a tentative D call TRBD1 (5 bases). The germline gives CDR1 SGHDT, CDR2 YYEEEE. The CDR3 contains 15 residues. Trimming took 2 bases from V and 6 from J, leaving 17 bases between them. CDR3 nucleotide sequence: TGTGCCAGCAGCTTACTTCAAGGGACTTGGGATGGCTACACCTTC. The encoded protein is CASSLLQGTWDGYTF.

This clone was counted a single time. The chain recombines TRBV19 with TRBJ1-2; 7 bases map to TRBD1. Germline V gene lookup returns CDR1 LNHDA and CDR2 SQIVND (reference sequence). The CDR3 has 14 residues. Trimming cost V 3 bases and J 5 bases; bases outside gene matches: 6. The CDR3 coding sequence is TGTGCCAGTAGTATTCCGGGACAGCAGTATGGCTACACCTTC. Its translation is CASSIPGQQYGYTF.

The V call is TRBV5-1, the J call TRBJ1-4, with D uncertain. This CDR3 comprises 14 residues. Trimming took off 3 bases at V and 5 bases at J, with 11 bases between the two ends. Germline CDR1 and CDR2: SGHRS and YFSETQ. CDR3 DNA sequence: TGCGCCAGCAGCTATGGTCCGGGAAATGAAAAACTGTTTTTT. Translated: CASSYGPGNEKLFF.

This clone appeared a few times. The CDR3 loop reads CASSQGTGGGEKLFF. The CDR3 coding sequence is TGCGCCAGCAGCCAAGGTACAGGGGGAGGCGAAAAACTGTTTTTT. V gene TRBV4-1 combines with J gene TRBJ1-4; 8 bases agree with TRBD1. J lost 8 bases, V lost 1 base, and 6 bases had no gene match. The CDR3 is 15 amino acids. Germline loops: CDR1 MGHRA, CDR2 YSYEKL.

The rearrangement links TRBV4-1 to TRBJ2-5; TRBD2 matches 7 bases. Germline CDR1 and CDR2: MGHRA and YSYEKL. The CDR3 has 18 residues. V was pared by 0 bases and J by 7 bases, with 17 bases of the junction left unmatched. The DNA for the CDR3 is TGCGCCAGCAGCCAAGATCCAGGTGGGGACTACCTCGAAGGGACCCAGTACTTC. This translates into CASSQDPGGDYLEGTQYF.

V usage is TRBV6-6 and J usage is TRBJ2-2, with unresolved D. This CDR3 has 14 residues. The V end was cut by 8 bases, the J end by 4 bases, with 14 bases between. Germline V gene data show CDR1 as MNHNY and CDR2 as SVGAGI (reference sequence). CDR3 in amino acids: CASAYDGPTGELFF. CDR3 nucleotides: TGTGCCAGCGCGTATGACGGGCCCACCGGGGAGCTGTTTTTT.

The gene calls are TRBV5-6 and TRBJ2-1; D possibly corresponds to TRBD2 (6 bases). With 0 bases removed from V and 4 bases from J, the gap between germline ends came to 14 bases. Germline loops: CDR1 SGHDT, CDR2 YYEEEE. The CDR3 has 16 amino acids. The CDR3 reads CASSLEGGIRYNEQFF. CDR3 nucleotides: TGTGCCAGCAGCTTGGAAGGCGGGATCCGGTACAATGAGCAGTTCTTC.